This section outlines one T cell receptor (beta chain) sequence together with its context. The data belong to a study of shared clonotypes between healthy human individuals. The data were produced by immunoSEQ multiplex PCR, yet TCRdb's version contains in-frame clones alone and is incomplete. Of 2 million to 2.5 million clones detected, approximately 93% appear once; the ten largest clones hold approximately 0.4%. The TCR was taken from a man between 18 and 35 years old in good health. Some clones in this sample may be carry-over from other donors' samples. Material for sequencing was naive CD4+ T cells from PBMCs. Regarding subset: CD45RA+ positively selected.

Here the CDR3 DNA reads TGTGCCAGCAGCTTGGTACATCTAAAGAACACTGAAGCTTTCTTT. Its protein product is CASSLVHLKNTEAFF. The genes are TRBV5-6 and TRBJ1-1; D unresolved. Germline assignment: CDR1 SGHDT and CDR2 YYEEEE. V lost 0 bases to trimming and J lost 1 base, with 10 bases between them. CDR3 length: 15 amino acids. Full variable domain (rest looked up from reference TRBV5-6 and TRBJ1-1): DAGVTQSPTHLIKTRGQQVTLRCSPKSGHDTVSWYQQALGQGPQFIFQYYEEEERQRGNFPDRFSGHQFPNYSSELNVNALLLGDSALYLCASSLVHLKNTEAFFGQGTRLTVV.